This entry features one T cell receptor (beta chain) sequence. These data originate in a study of blood T cell repertoires in COVID-19. Study in general: T cells, B-cell-depleted T cells, or PBMCs supplied cDNA or gDNA.

The germline gives CDR1 GTSNPN, CDR2 SVGIG (reference sequence). V lost 7 bases, J lost 10 bases, and 11 bases stayed unmatched. The CDR3 covers 13 residues. TCRdb keeps only in-frame clones here, not all; method: immunoSEQ multiplex PCR. Of fewer than 250,000 clones in the sample, approximately 90% were seen once. The material sequenced was peripheral blood. This chain uses TRBV30 with TRBJ1-3; TRBD1 agrees at 9 bases. The TCR was taken from a man aged 50 or older with acute or convalescent COVID-19. This CDR3 reads CAYARDRVETIYF. DNA of the CDR3: TGTGCCTACGCCCGGGACAGGGTAGAGACCATATATTTT.